The entry that follows covers one T cell receptor (beta chain) sequence. Its antigen remains unidentified. The V segment lost 1 base and the J segment 6 bases; nucleotides outside the gene matches: 4. Germline CDR1 and CDR2: SGHRS and YFSETQ. This CDR3 contains 14 residues. The immunoSEQ assay was version 4, run in survey mode. The assay was immunoSEQ multiplex PCR, and TCRdb's table has in-frame clones only and misses some. This sample has more than 15,000 clones, with about 84% found just once. Cells were stimulated with CMV-infected fibroblast lysates at 8 to 10 ug/mL. Sorting of responding CD4+ T cells relied on upregulated CD40 ligand together with CD69. This entry is derived from a study of persistence of HIV-infected CD4 T cells.

Material: CD4+ T cells sorted from PBMCs after approximately 19-hour stimulation, obtained from a patient who received antiretroviral therapy. The chain employs TRBV5-1 and TRBJ2-1; the match to TRBD1 covers 7 bases. This TCR was sampled from an adult man with HIV who was CMV-seropositive. The CDR3 loop reads CASSLKTGINEQFF. DNA for the CDR3: TGCGCCAGCAGCTTGAAGACAGGGATCAATGAGCAGTTCTTC.